Listed below are T cell receptor beta chains from one sample, sequenced in a study of response to subunit inactivated influenza vaccine. TCRdb re-called the RT-PCR reads with MiXCR, one entry per CDR3 protein. The sample shows around 540,000 distinct CDR3 sequences, 12% of them seen only once. Source: PBMCs from blood, taken on the day of vaccination. These receptors originate from a man between 45 and 60 years old who received an inactivated influenza vaccine. Each CDR3 is given with its conserved first and last residue. The D gene is left open where the match is weak. Clone size, where shown, is once, few, many, or a class for clones that have expanded.

v_call: TRBV12-3/TRBV12-4; clone_size: few; j_call: TRBJ2-3; d_call: TRBD2; cdr3_nt: TGTGCCAGCAGACAGACTAGCGGGGGGGTGGTAGATACGCAGTATTTT; cdr3_aa: CASRQTSGGVVDTQYF
v_call: TRBV7-2; clone_size: NA; j_call: TRBJ2-7; d_call: TRBD1; cdr3_nt: TGTGCCAGCAGTGCTCCCCAGTACGGGACAGACTACGAGCAGTACTTC; cdr3_aa: CASSAPQYGTDYEQYF
v_call: TRBV4-2; clone_size: NA; j_call: TRBJ2-1; d_call: TRBD2; cdr3_nt: TGTGCCAGCAGCCAAGAAAGTTGGAGGATCGCGGGAGGCCTTAACAATGAGCAGTTCTTC; cdr3_aa: CASSQESWRIAGGLNNEQFF
v_call: TRBV15; clone_size: NA; j_call: TRBJ2-7; d_call: NA; cdr3_nt: TGTGCCACCAGCAGAGATCCGGTGCCTGGCTACGAGCAGTACTTC; cdr3_aa: CATSRDPVPGYEQYF
v_call: TRBV4-3; clone_size: few; j_call: TRBJ2-7; d_call: NA; cdr3_nt: TGCGCCAGCAGCCAAGATGATGTGGAGGAGCAGTACTTC; cdr3_aa: CASSQDDVEEQYF
v_call: TRBV4-3; clone_size: many; j_call: TRBJ2-1; d_call: NA; cdr3_nt: TGCGCCAGCAGCCAAGAAAGCGCGGCAGGGTTGGATGAGCAGTTCTTC; cdr3_aa: CASSQESAAGLDEQFF
v_call: TRBV10-2; clone_size: NA; j_call: TRBJ1-6; d_call: NA; cdr3_nt: TGCGCCAGCTCGGCAAGCCCAGCGGATTCACCCCTCCACTTT; cdr3_aa: CASSASPADSPLHF
v_call: TRBV20-1; clone_size: few; j_call: TRBJ1-5; d_call: TRBD1; cdr3_nt: TGCAGTGCGACGGGACAGGGCAATCAGCCCCAGCATTTT; cdr3_aa: CSATGQGNQPQHF
v_call: TRBV6-5; clone_size: many; j_call: TRBJ1-1; d_call: NA; cdr3_nt: TGTGCCAGCAGTTATCCCCCAGGGATGGGTCCCACTGAAGCTTTCTTT; cdr3_aa: CASSYPPGMGPTEAFF
v_call: TRBV5-6; clone_size: NA; j_call: TRBJ2-2; d_call: NA; cdr3_nt: TGTGCCAGCAGCTTGCTTTTGGGCGGGGAGCTGTTTTTT; cdr3_aa: CASSLLLGGELFF
v_call: TRBV5-1; clone_size: NA; j_call: TRBJ2-7; d_call: TRBD1; cdr3_nt: TGCGCCAGCAGCTTGGGGGCGGACAGGGGGCGCGAGCAGTACTTC; cdr3_aa: CASSLGADRGREQYF
v_call: TRBV6-1; clone_size: NA; j_call: TRBJ2-1; d_call: TRBD2; cdr3_nt: TGTGCCAGCACCACGGGGGGTAGGTCGGGGCACAATGAGCAGTTCTTC; cdr3_aa: CASTTGGRSGHNEQFF
v_call: TRBV6-6; clone_size: NA; j_call: TRBJ2-3; d_call: NA; cdr3_nt: TGTGCCAGCAGGATTTGGGGAAGAGATACGCAGTATTTT; cdr3_aa: CASRIWGRDTQYF
v_call: TRBV5-1; clone_size: NA; j_call: TRBJ2-3; d_call: NA; cdr3_nt: TGCGCCAGCAGCTTGGATCAGGGCAACACAGATACGCAGTATTTT; cdr3_aa: CASSLDQGNTDTQYF
v_call: TRBV6-6; clone_size: NA; j_call: TRBJ2-1; d_call: NA; cdr3_nt: TGTGCCAGCAGTTACGCCTATGAGCAGTTCTTC; cdr3_aa: CASSYAYEQFF
v_call: TRBV5-1; clone_size: once; j_call: TRBJ2-7; d_call: NA; cdr3_nt: TGCGCCACTAGCTTGGCCAACAGGGTAAACGAGCAGTACTTC; cdr3_aa: CATSLANRVNEQYF
v_call: TRBV18; clone_size: few; j_call: TRBJ2-5; d_call: TRBD2; cdr3_nt: TGTGCCAGCTCACGGACTAGCGGAATCAAAGAGACCCAGTACTTC; cdr3_aa: CASSRTSGIKETQYF
v_call: TRBV12-3/TRBV12-4; clone_size: few; j_call: TRBJ2-7; d_call: NA; cdr3_nt: TGTGCCAGCAGTTTGAATCGGGCTTACGAGCAGTACTTC; cdr3_aa: CASSLNRAYEQYF
v_call: TRBV27; clone_size: NA; j_call: TRBJ1-2; d_call: NA; cdr3_nt: TGTGCCAGCAGTTTCCTTGGGATTAGCATCTATGGCTACACCTTC; cdr3_aa: CASSFLGISIYGYTF
v_call: TRBV6-1; clone_size: NA; j_call: TRBJ2-1; d_call: NA; cdr3_nt: TGTGCCAGCAGCCCCCCCGGGAATCGTGAGCAGTTCTTC; cdr3_aa: CASSPPGNREQFF
v_call: TRBV20-1; clone_size: NA; j_call: TRBJ2-5; d_call: NA; cdr3_nt: TGCAGTGCGCAGGGACATCTACAAGAGACCCAGTACTTC; cdr3_aa: CSAQGHLQETQYF
v_call: TRBV6-2/TRBV6-3; clone_size: few; j_call: TRBJ2-3; d_call: TRBD2; cdr3_nt: TGTGCCAGCATTCAACGGGGGGGACGAGGCACAGATACGCAGTATTTT; cdr3_aa: CASIQRGGRGTDTQYF
v_call: TRBV7-9; clone_size: many; j_call: TRBJ2-1; d_call: NA; cdr3_nt: TGTGCCAGCAGCCCGTTATACTACAATGAGCAGTTCTTC; cdr3_aa: CASSPLYYNEQFF
v_call: TRBV11-2; clone_size: many; j_call: TRBJ2-1; d_call: TRBD2; cdr3_nt: TGTGCCAGCAGCTTAGGACTAGCGGGAACCAATGAGCAGTTCTTC; cdr3_aa: CASSLGLAGTNEQFF
v_call: TRBV4-1; clone_size: few; j_call: TRBJ1-4; d_call: NA; cdr3_nt: TGCGCCAGCAGAACGCGGGAGGCCGCAACTAATGAAAAACTGTTTTTT; cdr3_aa: CASRTREAATNEKLFF
v_call: TRBV7-3; clone_size: many; j_call: TRBJ2-3; d_call: TRBD1; cdr3_nt: TGTGCCAGCAGCTCACTACAGGGGCCAGATACGCAGTATTTT; cdr3_aa: CASSSLQGPDTQYF
v_call: TRBV3-1; clone_size: NA; j_call: TRBJ2-5; d_call: NA; cdr3_nt: TGTGCCAGCAGCCAAGAGGGGTGGGGAATGCAGACCCAGTACTTC; cdr3_aa: CASSQEGWGMQTQYF
v_call: TRBV2; clone_size: few; j_call: TRBJ2-2; d_call: NA; cdr3_nt: TGTGCCAGCAGTGGAGAGAGTTACACCGGGGAGCTGTTTTTT; cdr3_aa: CASSGESYTGELFF
v_call: TRBV11-2; clone_size: NA; j_call: TRBJ2-7; d_call: NA; cdr3_nt: TGTGCCAGCAGTCCCGAATGGGCAGGGCGCTACGAGCAGTACTTC; cdr3_aa: CASSPEWAGRYEQYF
v_call: TRBV6-5; clone_size: many; j_call: TRBJ2-2; d_call: NA; cdr3_nt: TGTGCCAGCAGTTACTCGGAGGGAACCGGGGAGCTGTTTTTT; cdr3_aa: CASSYSEGTGELFF
v_call: TRBV12-3/TRBV12-4; clone_size: many; j_call: TRBJ2-1; d_call: NA; cdr3_nt: TGTGCCAGCAACTCCCAGGGGTGGAACAATGAGCAGTTCTTC; cdr3_aa: CASNSQGWNNEQFF
v_call: TRBV7-8; clone_size: few; j_call: TRBJ2-4; d_call: NA; cdr3_nt: TGTGCCAGCAGCTTATCGGCTGGGATACTGACCGCCAAAAACATTCAGTACTTC; cdr3_aa: CASSLSAGILTAKNIQYF
v_call: TRBV5-1; clone_size: many; j_call: TRBJ1-3; d_call: NA; cdr3_nt: TGCGCCAGCAGCGCGAGTGGACTTGGAAACACCATATATTTT; cdr3_aa: CASSASGLGNTIYF
v_call: TRBV5-1; clone_size: few; j_call: TRBJ2-5; d_call: TRBD1; cdr3_nt: TGCGCCAGCAGCCCCCAAACAGGGGGCTCAGAGACCCAGTACTTC; cdr3_aa: CASSPQTGGSETQYF
v_call: TRBV12-3/TRBV12-4; clone_size: NA; j_call: TRBJ2-1; d_call: NA; cdr3_nt: TGTGCCAGCAGTTTAGAAGGACCGAGAGCCTACAATGAGCAGTTCTTC; cdr3_aa: CASSLEGPRAYNEQFF
v_call: TRBV20-1; clone_size: NA; j_call: TRBJ2-4; d_call: TRBD2; cdr3_nt: TGCAGTGCTACTAATCCACTAGCGGGCAAAAACATTCAGTACTTC; cdr3_aa: CSATNPLAGKNIQYF
v_call: TRBV6-2/TRBV6-3; clone_size: few; j_call: TRBJ2-7; d_call: TRBD2; cdr3_nt: TGTGCCAGCAGCCCAAGACTAGCACAGCAGTACTTC; cdr3_aa: CASSPRLAQQYF
v_call: TRBV4-2; clone_size: few; j_call: TRBJ2-1; d_call: NA; cdr3_nt: TGTGCCAGCAGCCAAGATAGGCGGGACAATGAGCAGTTCTTC; cdr3_aa: CASSQDRRDNEQFF
v_call: TRBV3-1; clone_size: few; j_call: TRBJ1-5; d_call: NA; cdr3_nt: TGTGCCAGCAGTCCTGCGTTGGCGAGAGGGCAGCCCCAGCATTTT; cdr3_aa: CASSPALARGQPQHF
v_call: TRBV5-1; clone_size: few; j_call: TRBJ1-2; d_call: NA; cdr3_nt: TGCGCCAGCAGCTTGGCGGCAGCCGCTCAAGGATGGGGCTACACCTTC; cdr3_aa: CASSLAAAAQGWGYTF
v_call: TRBV11-1; clone_size: few; j_call: TRBJ2-4; d_call: NA; cdr3_nt: TGTGCCAGCAGCTTAGCGCCTCCGGGGGCAACCCGCAAAAACATTCAGTACTTC; cdr3_aa: CASSLAPPGATRKNIQYF
v_call: TRBV12-3/TRBV12-4; clone_size: NA; j_call: TRBJ1-2; d_call: NA; cdr3_nt: TGTGCCAGCATCCTTTACAAGGAGGGCTACACCTTC; cdr3_aa: CASILYKEGYTF
v_call: TRBV6-5; clone_size: NA; j_call: TRBJ2-3; d_call: NA; cdr3_nt: TGTGCCAGCAGTGACTCGGGACGGATTGGCACGCAGTATTTT; cdr3_aa: CASSDSGRIGTQYF
v_call: TRBV6-2/TRBV6-3; clone_size: few; j_call: TRBJ2-1; d_call: TRBD2; cdr3_nt: TGTGCCAGCAGCCGCGCAAGGACTAGCGGGGATGACAATGAGCAGTTCTTC; cdr3_aa: CASSRARTSGDDNEQFF
v_call: TRBV6-2/TRBV6-3; clone_size: few; j_call: TRBJ1-5; d_call: NA; cdr3_nt: TGTGCCAGCAGCGATCATCCTCAGCCCCAGCATTTT; cdr3_aa: CASSDHPQPQHF
v_call: TRBV7-6; clone_size: few; j_call: TRBJ1-6; d_call: NA; cdr3_nt: TGTGCCAGCAGCTTAGAAGCAGGGAGCTCCTATAATTCACCCCTCCACTTT; cdr3_aa: CASSLEAGSSYNSPLHF
v_call: TRBV24-1; clone_size: NA; j_call: TRBJ2-3; d_call: NA; cdr3_nt: TGTGCCACCGGGGGGCCGGGGGGCACAGATACGCAGTATTTT; cdr3_aa: CATGGPGGTDTQYF